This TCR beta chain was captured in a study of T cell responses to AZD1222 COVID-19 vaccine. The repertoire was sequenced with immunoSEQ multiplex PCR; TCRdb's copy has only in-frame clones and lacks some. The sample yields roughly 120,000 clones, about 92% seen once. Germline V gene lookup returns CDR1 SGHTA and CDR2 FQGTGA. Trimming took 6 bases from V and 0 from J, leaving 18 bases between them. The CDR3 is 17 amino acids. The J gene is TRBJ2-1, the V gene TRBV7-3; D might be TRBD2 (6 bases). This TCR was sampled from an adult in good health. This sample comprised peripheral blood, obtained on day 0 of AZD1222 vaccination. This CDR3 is CASSPGNSGDSYNEQFF. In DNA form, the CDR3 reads TGTGCCAGCAGTCCAGGGAATAGCGGCGACTCCTACAATGAGCAGTTCTTC.